The clone carrying this T cell receptor (beta chain) was recorded a few times. Its matching antigen is unknown. V was trimmed by 2 bases and J by 10 bases, leaving 8 bases between them. The CDR3 sequence is 11 residues long. CDR1 and CDR2 from the germline V gene are GTSNPN and SVGIG (reference sequence). Cells sorted as Tregs were CD4+, CD25+ and CD127-/low. After constant-region reverse-primer amplification, full-length variable regions underwent semi-nested PCR with Nested Universal Primer A. MiXCR was run by TCRdb on the 5' RACE reads, yielding one entry per CDR3 protein. The sample holds about 42,000 distinct CDR3 sequences, roughly a fifth seen once. General study findings and limits: Tumor Treg TCRs overlapped most with tumor naive CD4+ cells. In terms of TCR gene usage, tumor memory CD4+ T cells clustered together with blood and lymph node memory CD4+ cells, as well as with lymph node naive CD4+ cells. Larger-cohort validation covered only one TCR beta V-J rearrangement.

This sequence was found in a female donor with breast cancer. Sequenced input: Tregs sorted from blood. The J gene is TRBJ1-4, the V gene TRBV30, with no clear D. CDR3 sequence reads: CAWSLYGKLFF. The CDR3 bases are TGTGCCTGGAGTCTTTACGGAAAACTGTTTTTT. The whole variable domain, remainder taken from reference TRBV30 and TRBJ1-4, is SQTIHQWPATLVQPVGSPLSLECTVEGTSNPNLYWYRQAAGRGLQLLFYSVGIGQISSEVPQNLSASRPQDRQFILSSKKLLLSDSGFYLCAWSLYGKLFFGSGTQLSVL.